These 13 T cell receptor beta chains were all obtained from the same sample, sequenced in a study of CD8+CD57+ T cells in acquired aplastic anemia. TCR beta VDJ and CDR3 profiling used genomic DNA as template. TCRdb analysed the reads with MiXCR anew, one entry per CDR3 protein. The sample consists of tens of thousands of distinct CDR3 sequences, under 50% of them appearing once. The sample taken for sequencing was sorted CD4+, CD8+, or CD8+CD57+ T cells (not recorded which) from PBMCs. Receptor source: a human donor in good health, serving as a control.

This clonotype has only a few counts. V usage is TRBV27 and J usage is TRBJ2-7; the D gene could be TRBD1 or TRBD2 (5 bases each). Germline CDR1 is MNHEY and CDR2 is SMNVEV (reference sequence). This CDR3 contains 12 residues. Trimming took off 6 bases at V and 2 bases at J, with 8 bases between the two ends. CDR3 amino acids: CASSGTTYEQYF. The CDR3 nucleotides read TGTGCCAGCAGCGGGACCACCTACGAGCAGTACTTC.

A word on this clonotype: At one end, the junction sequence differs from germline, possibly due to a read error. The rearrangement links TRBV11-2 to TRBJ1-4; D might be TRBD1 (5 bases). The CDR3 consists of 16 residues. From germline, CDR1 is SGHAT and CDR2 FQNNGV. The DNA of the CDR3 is TGTGCCAGCAGCTTAGATGGACACGGAGACAGTGAAGAACTGTTTTTT. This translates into CASSLDGHGDSEELFF.

DNA for the CDR3: TGTGCCAGCAGCGAAGGGACCGGTCCCTACGAGCAGTACTTC. The encoded protein is CASSEGTGPYEQYF. The V and J genes are TRBV11-2 and TRBJ2-7; D may correspond to TRBD1 or TRBD2 (5 bases each). Germline values: CDR1 SGHAT, CDR2 FQNNGV. The CDR3 loop spans 14 amino acids. V gave up 5 bases and J gave up 2 bases, with 13 bases separating them.

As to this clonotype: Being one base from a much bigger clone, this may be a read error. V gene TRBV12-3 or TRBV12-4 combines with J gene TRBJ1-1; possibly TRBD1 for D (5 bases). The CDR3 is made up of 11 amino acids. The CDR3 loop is CAGSQGREAFF. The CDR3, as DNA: TGTGCCGGCAGCCAGGGACGGGAAGCTTTCTTT.

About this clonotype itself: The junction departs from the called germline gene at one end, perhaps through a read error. Here the CDR3 DNA reads TGTGCCATCAGTGAGACAGGGGATTATAATTCACCCCTCCACTTT. As protein: CAISETGDYNSPLHF. This sequence joins TRBV25-1 and TRBJ1-6; 8 bases fit TRBD1. The CDR3 length is 15 residues. The germline CDR1 and CDR2 sequences are MGHDK and SYGVNS.

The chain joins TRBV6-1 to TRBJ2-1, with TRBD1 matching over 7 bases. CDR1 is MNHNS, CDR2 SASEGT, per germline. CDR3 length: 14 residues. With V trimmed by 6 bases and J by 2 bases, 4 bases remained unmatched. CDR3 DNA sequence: TGTGCCAGCAGCCGACAGGGACCCTACAATGAGCAGTTCTTC. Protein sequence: CASSRQGPYNEQFF.

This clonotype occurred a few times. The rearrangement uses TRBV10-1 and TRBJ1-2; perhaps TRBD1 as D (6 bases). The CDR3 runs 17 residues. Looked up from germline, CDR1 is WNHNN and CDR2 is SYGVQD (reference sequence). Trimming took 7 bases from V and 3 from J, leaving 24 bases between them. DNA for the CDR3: TGCGCCAGCACGATCGACCGGGGAGCTTGGACAGACTATGGCTACACCTTC. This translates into CASTIDRGAWTDYGYTF.

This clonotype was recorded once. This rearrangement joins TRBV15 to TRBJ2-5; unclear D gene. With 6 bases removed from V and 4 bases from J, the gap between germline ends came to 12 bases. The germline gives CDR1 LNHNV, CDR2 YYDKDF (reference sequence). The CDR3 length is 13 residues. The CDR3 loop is CATSNGVIETQYF. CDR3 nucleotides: TGTGCCACCAGTAACGGAGTTATAGAGACCCAGTACTTC.

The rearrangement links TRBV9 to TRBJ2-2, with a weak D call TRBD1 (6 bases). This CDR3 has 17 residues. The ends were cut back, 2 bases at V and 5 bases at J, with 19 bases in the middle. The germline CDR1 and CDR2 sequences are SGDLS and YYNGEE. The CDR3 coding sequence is TGTGCCAGCAGCGTCCTCCTGGGGGCGGCCTCGACCGGGGAGCTGTTTTTT. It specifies CASSVLLGAASTGELFF.

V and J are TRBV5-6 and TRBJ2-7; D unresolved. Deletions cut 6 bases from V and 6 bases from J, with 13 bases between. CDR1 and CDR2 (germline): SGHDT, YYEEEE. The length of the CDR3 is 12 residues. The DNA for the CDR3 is TGTGCCAGCAAAAAATCGTCGGGCGAGCAGTACTTC. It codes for CASKKSSGEQYF.

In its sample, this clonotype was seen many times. The CDR3 sequence is CASSGPGETQYF. Here the CDR3 DNA reads TGTGCCAGCAGCGGGCCGGGAGAGACCCAGTACTTC. The V and J genes are TRBV9 and TRBJ2-5, with D uncertain. Per the germline V gene, CDR1 is SGDLS and CDR2 is YYNGEE. Trimming cost V 3 bases and J 4 bases, with 7 bases left between them. CDR3 size: 12 residues. Based on the CDR3 plus reference TRBV9 and TRBJ2-5, the full variable domain is DSGVTQTPKHLITATGQRVTLRCSPRSGDLSVYWYQQSLDQGLQFLIQYYNGEERAKGNILERFSAQQFPDLHSELNLSSLELGDSALYFCASSGPGETQYFGPGTRLLVL.

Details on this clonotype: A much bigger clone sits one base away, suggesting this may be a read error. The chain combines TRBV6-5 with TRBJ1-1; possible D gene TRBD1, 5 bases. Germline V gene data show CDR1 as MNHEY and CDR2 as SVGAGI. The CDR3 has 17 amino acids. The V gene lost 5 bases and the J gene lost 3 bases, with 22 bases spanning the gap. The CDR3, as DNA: TGTGCCAGCAGTATACTCGGGGCAGGGCCCTGGCACACTGAAGCTTTCTTT. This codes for CASSILGAGPWHTEAFF.

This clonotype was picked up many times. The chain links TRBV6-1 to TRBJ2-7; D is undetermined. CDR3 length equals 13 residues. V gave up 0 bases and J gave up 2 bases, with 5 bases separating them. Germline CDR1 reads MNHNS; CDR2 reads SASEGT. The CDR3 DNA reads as TGTGCCAGCAGTGAAGCAACAGCCTACGAGCAGTACTTC. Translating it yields CASSEATAYEQYF.